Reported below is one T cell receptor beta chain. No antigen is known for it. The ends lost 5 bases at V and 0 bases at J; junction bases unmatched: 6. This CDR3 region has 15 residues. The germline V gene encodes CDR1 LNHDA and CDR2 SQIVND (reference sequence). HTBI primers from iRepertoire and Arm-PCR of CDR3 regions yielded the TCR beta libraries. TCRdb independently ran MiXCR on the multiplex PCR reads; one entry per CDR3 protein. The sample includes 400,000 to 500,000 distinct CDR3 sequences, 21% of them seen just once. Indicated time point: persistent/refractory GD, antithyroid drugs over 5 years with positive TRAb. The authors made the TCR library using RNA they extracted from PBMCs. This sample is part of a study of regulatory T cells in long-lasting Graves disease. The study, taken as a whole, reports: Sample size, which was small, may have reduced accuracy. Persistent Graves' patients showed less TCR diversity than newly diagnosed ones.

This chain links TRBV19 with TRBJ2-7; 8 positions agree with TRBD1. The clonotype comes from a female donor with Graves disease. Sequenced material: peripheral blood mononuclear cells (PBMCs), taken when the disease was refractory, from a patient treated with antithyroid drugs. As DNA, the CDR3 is TGTGCCAGTAGTGCATCGGGACAGGCCTCCTACGAGCAGTACTTC. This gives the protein CASSASGQASYEQYF.